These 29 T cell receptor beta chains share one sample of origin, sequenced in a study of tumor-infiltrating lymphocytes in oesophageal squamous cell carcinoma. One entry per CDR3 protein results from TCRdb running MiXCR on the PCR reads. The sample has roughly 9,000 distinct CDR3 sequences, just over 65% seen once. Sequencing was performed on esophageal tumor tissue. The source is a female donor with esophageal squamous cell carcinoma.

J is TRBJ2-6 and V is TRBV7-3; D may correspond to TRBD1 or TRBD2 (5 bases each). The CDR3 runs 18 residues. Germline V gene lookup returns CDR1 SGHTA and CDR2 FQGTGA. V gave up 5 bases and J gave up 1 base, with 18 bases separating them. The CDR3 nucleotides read TGTGCCAGCAGCGGATCCGGGACCCATACTTCTGGGGCCAACGTCCTGACTTTC. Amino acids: CASSGSGTHTSGANVLTF.

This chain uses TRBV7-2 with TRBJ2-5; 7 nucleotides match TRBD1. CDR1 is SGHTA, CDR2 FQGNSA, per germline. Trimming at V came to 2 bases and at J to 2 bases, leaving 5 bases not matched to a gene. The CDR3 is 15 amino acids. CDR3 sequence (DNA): TGTGCCAGCAGCTTATGGGCAGGGGGACAAGAGACCCAGTACTTC. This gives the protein CASSLWAGGQETQYF.

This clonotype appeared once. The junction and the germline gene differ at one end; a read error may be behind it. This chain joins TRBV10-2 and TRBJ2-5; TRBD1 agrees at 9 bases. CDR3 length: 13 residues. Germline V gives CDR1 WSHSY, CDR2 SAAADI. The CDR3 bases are TGCGCCAGCCGGGGGACAGGGAATTCACCCCTCCACTTC. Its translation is CASRGTGNSPLHF.

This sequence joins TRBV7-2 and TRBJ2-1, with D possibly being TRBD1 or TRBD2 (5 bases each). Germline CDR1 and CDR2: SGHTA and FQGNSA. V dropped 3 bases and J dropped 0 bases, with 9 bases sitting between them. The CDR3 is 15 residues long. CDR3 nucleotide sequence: TGTGCCAGCAGCTTCCGGGGCGGCTCCTACAATGAGCAGTTCTTC. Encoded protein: CASSFRGGSYNEQFF.

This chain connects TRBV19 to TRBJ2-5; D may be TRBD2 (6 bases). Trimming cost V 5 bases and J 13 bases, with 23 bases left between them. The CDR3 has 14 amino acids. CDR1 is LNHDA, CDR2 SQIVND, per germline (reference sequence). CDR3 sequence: CASSFRDSIKMVYF. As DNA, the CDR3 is TGTGCCAGTAGTTTCCGGGACTCGATCAAGATGGTGTACTTC.

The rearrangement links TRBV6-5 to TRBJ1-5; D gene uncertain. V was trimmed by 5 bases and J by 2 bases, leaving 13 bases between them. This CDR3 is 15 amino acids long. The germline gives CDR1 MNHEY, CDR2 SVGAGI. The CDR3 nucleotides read TGTGCCAGCAGTGAAGTCAGTCTAGGCAATCAGCCCCAGCATTTT. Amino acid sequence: CASSEVSLGNQPQHF.

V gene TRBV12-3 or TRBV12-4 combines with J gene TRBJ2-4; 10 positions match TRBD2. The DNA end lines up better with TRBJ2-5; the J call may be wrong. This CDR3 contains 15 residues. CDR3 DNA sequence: TGTGCCAGCAGTTTGAATAGCGGGGGGCAAGAGACCCAGTACTTC. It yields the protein CASSLNSGGQETQYF.

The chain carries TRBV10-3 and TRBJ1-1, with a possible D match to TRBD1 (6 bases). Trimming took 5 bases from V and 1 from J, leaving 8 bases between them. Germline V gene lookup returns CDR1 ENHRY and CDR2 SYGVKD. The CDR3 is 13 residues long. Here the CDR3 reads CAISWGQNTEAFF. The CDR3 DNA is TGTGCCATCAGTTGGGGACAGAACACTGAAGCTTTCTTT.

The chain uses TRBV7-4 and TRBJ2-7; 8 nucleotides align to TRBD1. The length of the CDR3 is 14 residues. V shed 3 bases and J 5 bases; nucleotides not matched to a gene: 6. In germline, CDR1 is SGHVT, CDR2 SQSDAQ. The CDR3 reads CASSFVRGQNEQYF. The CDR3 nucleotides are TGTGCCAGCAGCTTTGTCAGGGGGCAGAACGAGCAGTACTTC.

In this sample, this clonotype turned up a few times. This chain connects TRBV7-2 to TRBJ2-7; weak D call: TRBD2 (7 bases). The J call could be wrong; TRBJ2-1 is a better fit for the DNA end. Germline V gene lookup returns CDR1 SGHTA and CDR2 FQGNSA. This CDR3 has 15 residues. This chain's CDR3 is CASSSWKGGYNEQFF. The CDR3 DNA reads TGTGCCAGCAGCTCCTGGAAGGGGGGGTACAATGAGCAGTTCTTC.

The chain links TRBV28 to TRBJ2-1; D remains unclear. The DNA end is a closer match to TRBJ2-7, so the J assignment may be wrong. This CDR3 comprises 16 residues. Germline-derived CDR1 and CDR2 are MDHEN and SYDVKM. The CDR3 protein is CASSLYPGLHPYEQYF. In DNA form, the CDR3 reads TGTGCCAGCAGTTTATACCCGGGCCTACACCCCTACGAGCAGTACTTC.

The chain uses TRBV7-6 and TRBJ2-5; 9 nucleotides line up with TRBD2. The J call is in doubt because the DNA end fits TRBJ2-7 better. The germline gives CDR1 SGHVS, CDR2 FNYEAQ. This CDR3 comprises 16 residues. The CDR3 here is CASSLASSGKLYEQYF. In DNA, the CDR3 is TGTGCCAGCAGCTTAGCGTCTAGCGGGAAACTCTACGAGCAGTACTTC.

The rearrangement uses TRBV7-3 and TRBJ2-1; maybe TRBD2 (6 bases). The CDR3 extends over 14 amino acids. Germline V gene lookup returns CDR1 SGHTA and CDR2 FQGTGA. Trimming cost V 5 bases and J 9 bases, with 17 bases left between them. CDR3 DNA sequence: TGTGCCAGCAGCCCCGGACTGGAGGGCATTGAGCAGTTCTTC. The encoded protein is CASSPGLEGIEQFF. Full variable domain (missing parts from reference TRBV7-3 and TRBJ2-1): GAGVSQTPSNKVTEKGKYVELRCDPISGHTALYWYRQSLGQGPEFLIYFQGTGAADDSGLPNDRFFAVRPEGSVSTLKIQRTERGDSAVYLCASSPGLEGIEQFFGPGTRLTVL.

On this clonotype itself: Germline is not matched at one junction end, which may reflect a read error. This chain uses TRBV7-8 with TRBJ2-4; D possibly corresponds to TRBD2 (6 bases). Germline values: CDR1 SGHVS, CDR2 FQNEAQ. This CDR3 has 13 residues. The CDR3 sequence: CASSLGRAYEQHF. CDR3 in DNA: TGTGCCAGCAGCTTAGGGAGGGCCTACGAGCAGCACTTC.

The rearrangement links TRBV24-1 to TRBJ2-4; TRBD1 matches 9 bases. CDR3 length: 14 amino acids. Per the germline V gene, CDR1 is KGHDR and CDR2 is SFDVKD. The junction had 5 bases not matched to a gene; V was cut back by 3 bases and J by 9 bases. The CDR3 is CATSDPGQGLIQYF. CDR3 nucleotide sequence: TGTGCCACCAGTGATCCGGGACAGGGACTCATTCAGTACTTC.

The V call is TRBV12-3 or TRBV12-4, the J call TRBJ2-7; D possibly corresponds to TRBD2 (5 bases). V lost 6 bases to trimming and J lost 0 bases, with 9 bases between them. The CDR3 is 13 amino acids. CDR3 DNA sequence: TGTGCCAGCAGACTAGAGAACTCCTACGAGCAGTACTTC. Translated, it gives CASRLENSYEQYF.

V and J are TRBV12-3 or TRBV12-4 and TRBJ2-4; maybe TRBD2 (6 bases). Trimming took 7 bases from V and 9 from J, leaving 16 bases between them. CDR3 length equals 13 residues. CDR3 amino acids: CASNLRQGGIQYF. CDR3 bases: TGTGCCAGCAACCTCCGGCAGGGAGGCATTCAGTACTTC.

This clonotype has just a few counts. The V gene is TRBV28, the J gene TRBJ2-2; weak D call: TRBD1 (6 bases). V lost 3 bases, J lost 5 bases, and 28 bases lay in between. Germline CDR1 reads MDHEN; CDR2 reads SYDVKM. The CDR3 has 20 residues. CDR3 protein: CASSFRVGWGPDPGTGELFF. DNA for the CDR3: TGTGCCAGCAGTTTTCGAGTCGGTTGGGGGCCGGATCCGGGAACCGGGGAGCTGTTTTTT.

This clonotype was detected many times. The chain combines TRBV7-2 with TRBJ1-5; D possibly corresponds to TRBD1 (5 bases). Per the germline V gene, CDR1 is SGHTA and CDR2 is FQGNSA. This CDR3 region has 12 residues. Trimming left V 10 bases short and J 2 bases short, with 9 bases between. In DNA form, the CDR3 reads TGTGCCACCAGGGTGGGCAATCAGCCCCAGCATTTT. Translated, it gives CATRVGNQPQHF.

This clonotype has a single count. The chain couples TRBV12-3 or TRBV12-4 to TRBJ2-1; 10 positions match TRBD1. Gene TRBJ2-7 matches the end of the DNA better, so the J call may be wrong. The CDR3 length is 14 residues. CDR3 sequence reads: CASSSGTGDNEQYF. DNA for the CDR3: TGTGCCAGCAGTTCCGGGACAGGGGACAATGAGCAGTACTTC.

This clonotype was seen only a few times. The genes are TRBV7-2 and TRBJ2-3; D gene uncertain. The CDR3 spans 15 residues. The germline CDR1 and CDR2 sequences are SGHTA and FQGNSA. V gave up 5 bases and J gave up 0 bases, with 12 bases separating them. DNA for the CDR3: TGTGCCAGCAGCAGGGCGGCTACTAGCACAGATACGCAGTATTTT. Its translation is CASSRAATSTDTQYF.

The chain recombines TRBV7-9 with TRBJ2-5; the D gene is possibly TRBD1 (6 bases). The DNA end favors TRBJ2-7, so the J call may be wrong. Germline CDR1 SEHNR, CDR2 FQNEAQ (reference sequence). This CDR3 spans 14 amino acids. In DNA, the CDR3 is TGTGCCAGCAGCCCAGACAGGTCAACCTACGAGCAGTACTTC. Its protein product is CASSPDRSTYEQYF.

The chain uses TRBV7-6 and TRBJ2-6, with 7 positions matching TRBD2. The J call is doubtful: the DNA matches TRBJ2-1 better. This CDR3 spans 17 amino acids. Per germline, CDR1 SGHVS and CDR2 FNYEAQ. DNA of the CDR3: TGTGCCAGCAGCTTAGAACTAGCGAGCCACTTTTACAATGAGCAGTTCTTC. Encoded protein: CASSLELASHFYNEQFF.

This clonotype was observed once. CDR3 sequence reads: CASEREQFF. The CDR3 DNA reads TGTGCCAGTGAACGGGAGCAGTTCTTC. The chain links TRBV7-9 to TRBJ2-1, with D unclear. Trimming took off 9 bases at V and 10 bases at J, with 7 bases between the two ends. This CDR3 has 9 residues. Germline V gene sequence: CDR1 SEHNR, CDR2 FQNEAQ (reference sequence).

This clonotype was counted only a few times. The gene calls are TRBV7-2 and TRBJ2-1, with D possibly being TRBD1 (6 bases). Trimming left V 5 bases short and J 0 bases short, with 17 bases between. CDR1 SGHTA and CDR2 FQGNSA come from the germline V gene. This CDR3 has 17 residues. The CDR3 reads CASSKWQGTSSYNEQFF. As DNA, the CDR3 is TGTGCCAGCAGCAAATGGCAGGGGACAAGCTCCTACAATGAGCAGTTCTTC.

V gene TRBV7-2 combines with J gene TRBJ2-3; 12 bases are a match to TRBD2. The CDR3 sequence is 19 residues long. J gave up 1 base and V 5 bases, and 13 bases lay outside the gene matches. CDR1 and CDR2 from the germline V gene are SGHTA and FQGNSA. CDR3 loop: CASSPGKGTSGRGTDTQYF. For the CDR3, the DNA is TGTGCCAGCAGCCCGGGGAAAGGGACTAGCGGGCGGGGCACAGATACGCAGTATTTT.

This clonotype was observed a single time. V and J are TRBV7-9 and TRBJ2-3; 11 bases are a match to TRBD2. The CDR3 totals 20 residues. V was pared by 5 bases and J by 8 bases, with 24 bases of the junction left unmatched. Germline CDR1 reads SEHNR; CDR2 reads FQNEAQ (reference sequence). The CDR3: CASSIYILAGVSPGSVTQYF. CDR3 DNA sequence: TGTGCCAGCAGCATATACATACTAGCGGGAGTCTCCCCCGGTAGTGTTACGCAGTATTTT. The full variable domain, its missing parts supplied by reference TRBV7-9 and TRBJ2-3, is DTGVSQNPRHKITKRGQNVTFRCDPISEHNRLYWYRQTLGQGPEFLTYFQNEAQLEKSRLLSDRFSAERPKGSFSTLEIQRTEQGDSAMYLCASSIYILAGVSPGSVTQYFGPGTRLTVL.

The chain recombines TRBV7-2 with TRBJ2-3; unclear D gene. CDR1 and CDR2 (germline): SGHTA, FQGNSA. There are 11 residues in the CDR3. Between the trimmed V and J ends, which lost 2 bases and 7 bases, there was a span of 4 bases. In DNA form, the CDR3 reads TGTGCCAGCAGCTTATTGAATACGCAGTATTTT. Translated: CASSLLNTQYF.

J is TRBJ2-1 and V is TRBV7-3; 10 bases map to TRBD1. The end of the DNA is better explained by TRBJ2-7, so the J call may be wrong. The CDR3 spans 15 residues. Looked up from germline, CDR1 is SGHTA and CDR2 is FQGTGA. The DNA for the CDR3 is TGTGCCAGCAGCCCCCGCGGGACAGGGGACTACGAGCAGTACTTC. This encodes CASSPRGTGDYEQYF.